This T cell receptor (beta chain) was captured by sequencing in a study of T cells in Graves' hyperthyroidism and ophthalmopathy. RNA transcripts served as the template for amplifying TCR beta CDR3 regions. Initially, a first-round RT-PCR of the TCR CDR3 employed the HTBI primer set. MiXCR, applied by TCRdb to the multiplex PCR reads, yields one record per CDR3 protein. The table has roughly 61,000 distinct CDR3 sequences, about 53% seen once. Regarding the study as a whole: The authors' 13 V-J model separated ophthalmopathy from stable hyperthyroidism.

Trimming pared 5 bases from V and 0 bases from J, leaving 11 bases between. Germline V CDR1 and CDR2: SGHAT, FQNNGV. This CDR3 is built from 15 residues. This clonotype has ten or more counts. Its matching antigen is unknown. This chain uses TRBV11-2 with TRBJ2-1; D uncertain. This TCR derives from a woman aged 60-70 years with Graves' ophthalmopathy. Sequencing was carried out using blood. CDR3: CASSPLPPSYNEQFF. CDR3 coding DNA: TGTGCCAGCAGCCCCCTCCCCCCCTCCTACAATGAGCAGTTCTTC.